Following are 8 T cell receptor beta chains from one sample sequenced in a study of cytomegalovirus exposure and HLA in healthy donors. The PCR used 60 Vbeta and 13 Jbeta primers. Some clones are missing from TCRdb's copy, which holds only in-frame ones; the method was immunoSEQ multiplex PCR. The sample carries some 150,000 clones, under 80% recorded once. The sequenced sample consisted of PBMCs. The receptors derive from a male donor in good health and CMV-seronegative.

This rearrangement joins TRBV6-4 to TRBJ2-7; tentative D call: TRBD2 (5 bases). V was cut by 4 bases and J by 0 bases, with 10 bases left in between. The length of the CDR3 is 14 residues. Germline values: CDR1 MRHNA, CDR2 SNTAGT. CDR3 in DNA: TGTGCCAGCAGTGCTGCGGGCAGCTCCTACGAGCAGTACTTC. Translating gives CASSAAGSSYEQYF.

This sequence joins TRBV7-2 and TRBJ1-2; perhaps TRBD1 as D (5 bases). V was clipped by 1 base and J by 0 bases, with 18 bases between them. The CDR3 is 18 amino acids. Germline assignment: CDR1 SGHTA and CDR2 FQGNSA. The CDR3 loop reads CASSLGNMGGEANYGYTF. DNA of the CDR3: TGTGCCAGCAGCTTAGGGAATATGGGGGGGGAAGCTAACTATGGCTACACCTTC.

The chain links TRBV11-2 to TRBJ2-5, with 7 positions matching TRBD2. The germline V gene has CDR1 SGHAT and CDR2 FQNNGV. The V segment lost 1 base and the J segment 0 bases; nucleotides outside the gene matches: 5. The CDR3 spans 16 residues. The CDR3 DNA reads as TGTGCCAGCAGCTTAGGGGCTAGCGGAGACCAAGAGACCCAGTACTTC. Translating it yields CASSLGASGDQETQYF. Full variable domain (missing parts from reference TRBV11-2 and TRBJ2-5): EAGVAQSPRYKIIEKRQSVAFWCNPISGHATLYWYQQILGQGPKLLIQFQNNGVVDDSQLPKDRFSAERLKGVDSTLKIQPAKLEDSAVYLCASSLGASGDQETQYFGPGTRLLVL.

This clone was picked up one time. This rearrangement joins TRBV11-2 to TRBJ2-7; no clear D gene. Per germline, CDR1 SGHAT and CDR2 FQNNGV. The CDR3 is made up of 11 amino acids. V lost 5 bases, J lost 4 bases, and 6 bases lay in between. The CDR3 sequence is CASSLQYEQYF. The CDR3, as DNA: TGTGCCAGCAGCCTACAGTACGAGCAGTACTTC.

The chain carries TRBV11-3 and TRBJ2-5; no clear D. The V end was cut by 1 base, the J end by 3 bases, with 9 bases between. Germline CDR1 reads SGHNT; CDR2 reads YENEEA. The CDR3 loop spans 14 amino acids. The CDR3 here is CASSLGSGEETQYF. The CDR3 bases are TGTGCCAGCAGCTTAGGGTCAGGTGAAGAGACCCAGTACTTC.

The gene calls are TRBV9 and TRBJ2-5; 8 bases line up with TRBD1. The end of the DNA aligns better with TRBJ2-7, so the J call may be wrong. The CDR3 is 16 residues long. Germline V CDR1 and CDR2: SGDLS, YYNGEE. The CDR3 is CASSVGSGTGFSEQYF. The CDR3 nucleotides are TGTGCCAGCAGCGTGGGATCGGGGACAGGATTTAGCGAGCAGTACTTC.

This sequence joins TRBV5-4 and TRBJ2-7, with TRBD1 matching 7 bases. The CDR3 contains 13 residues. Germline CDR1 is SGHNT and CDR2 is YYREEE (reference sequence). After removal of 5 bases from V and 6 bases from J, the junction contained 8 bases not matched to a gene. This chain's CDR3 is CASRGYPGGEQYF. In nucleotides, the CDR3 is TGTGCCAGCAGGGGATATCCAGGGGGCGAGCAGTACTTC.

The chain uses TRBV6-1 and TRBJ2-1; perhaps TRBD2 as D (6 bases). V was shortened by 4 bases and J by 7 bases, with 11 bases between the two germline ends. Per the germline V gene, CDR1 is MNHNS and CDR2 is SASEGT. The CDR3 sequence is 13 residues long. The CDR3 DNA reads as TGTGCCAGCAGTGGCCGGACTATTAATGAGCAGTTCTTC. As protein: CASSGRTINEQFF.